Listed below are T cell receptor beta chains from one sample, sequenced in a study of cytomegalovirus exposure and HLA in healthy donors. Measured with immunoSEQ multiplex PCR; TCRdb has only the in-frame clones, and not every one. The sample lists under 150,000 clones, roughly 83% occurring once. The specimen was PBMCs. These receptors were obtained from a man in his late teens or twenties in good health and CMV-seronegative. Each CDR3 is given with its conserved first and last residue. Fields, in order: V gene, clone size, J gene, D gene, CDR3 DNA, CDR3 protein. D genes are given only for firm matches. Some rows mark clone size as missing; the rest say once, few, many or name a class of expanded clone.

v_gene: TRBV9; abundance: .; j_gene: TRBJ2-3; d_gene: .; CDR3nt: TGTGCCAGCCAAATTGGCGGAGCTAGCACAGATACGCAGTATTTT; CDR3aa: CASQIGGASTDTQYF
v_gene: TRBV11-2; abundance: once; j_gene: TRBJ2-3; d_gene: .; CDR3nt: TGTGCCAGCAGCTTAGCCCCTACAGATACGCAGTATTTT; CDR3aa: CASSLAPTDTQYF
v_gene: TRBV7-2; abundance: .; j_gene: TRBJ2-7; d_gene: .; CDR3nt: TGTGCCAGCAGCCCCACGGTCCCGGGATACGAGCAGTACTTC; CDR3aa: CASSPTVPGYEQYF
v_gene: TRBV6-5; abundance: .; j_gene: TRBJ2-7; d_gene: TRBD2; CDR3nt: TGTGCCAGCAGTTACGCGGGAGGCCACGAGCAGTACTTC; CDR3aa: CASSYAGGHEQYF
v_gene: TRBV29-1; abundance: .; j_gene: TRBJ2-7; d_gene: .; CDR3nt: TGCAGCGCCGGGACAGGGACTAGCTACGAGCAGTACTTC; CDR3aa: CSAGTGTSYEQYF
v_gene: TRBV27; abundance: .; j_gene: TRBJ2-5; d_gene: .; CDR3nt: TGTGCCGCAGGAAGGGGGTACCAAGAGACCCAGTACTTC; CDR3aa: CAAGRGYQETQYF
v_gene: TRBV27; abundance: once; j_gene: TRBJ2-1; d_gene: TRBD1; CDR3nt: TGTGCCAGCAGTTTTGATGGGACAGGGATGGTCAATGAGCAGTTCTTC; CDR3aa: CASSFDGTGMVNEQFF
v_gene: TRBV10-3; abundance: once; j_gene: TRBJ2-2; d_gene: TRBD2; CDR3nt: TGTGCCATCAGTGAAAAGCGGGAGGAGACCGGGGAGCTGTTTTTT; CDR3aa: CAISEKREETGELFF
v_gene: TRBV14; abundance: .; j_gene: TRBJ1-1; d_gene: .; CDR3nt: TGTGCCAGCAGCCAAGTCCCCGGAAGGGACTTCTCGAACACTGAAGCTTTCTTT; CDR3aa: CASSQVPGRDFSNTEAFF
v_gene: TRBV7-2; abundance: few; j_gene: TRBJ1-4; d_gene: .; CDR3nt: TGTGCCAGCAGCTGGACTGAAATTAATGAAAAACTGTTTTTT; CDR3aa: CASSWTEINEKLFF
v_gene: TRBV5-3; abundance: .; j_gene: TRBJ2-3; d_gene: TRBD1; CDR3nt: TGTGCCAGAAGCTCCCCCGCCGGGACAGGGGGTTCGCTCTCTGCAGATACGCAGTATTTT; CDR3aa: CARSSPAGTGGSLSADTQYF
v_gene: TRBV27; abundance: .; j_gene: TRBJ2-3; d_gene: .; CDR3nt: TGTGCCAGCAAGGGGTTCACAGATACGCAGTATTTT; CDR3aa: CASKGFTDTQYF
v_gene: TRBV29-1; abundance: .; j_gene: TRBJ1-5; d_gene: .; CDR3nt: TGCAGCGTTGCTATGGGCAGACCCAATCAGCCCCAACATTTT; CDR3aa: CSVAMGRPNQPQHF
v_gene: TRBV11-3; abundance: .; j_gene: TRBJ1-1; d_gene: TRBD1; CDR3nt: TGTGCCAGCAGCGCAGCGACAGGGAGTGTGTCTGAAGCTTTCTTT; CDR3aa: CASSAATGSVSEAFF
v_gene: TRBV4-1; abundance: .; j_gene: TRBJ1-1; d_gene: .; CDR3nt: TGCGCCAGCAGCCACCCCAAGGGGTCCGTTAGTGAAGCTTTCTTT; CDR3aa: CASSHPKGSVSEAFF
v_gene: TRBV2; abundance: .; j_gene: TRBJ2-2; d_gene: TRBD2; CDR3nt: TGTGCCAGCAAAACTAGCGAGAACACCGGGGAGCTGTTTTTT; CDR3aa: CASKTSENTGELFF
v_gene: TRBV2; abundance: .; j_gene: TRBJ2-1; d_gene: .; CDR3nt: TGTGCCACCCCGGGCCGCTCAAGCGGGCAGTTCTTC; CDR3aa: CATPGRSSGQFF
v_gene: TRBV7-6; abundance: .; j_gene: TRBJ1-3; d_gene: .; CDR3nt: TGTGCCAGCAGCTCGGGACTCTCTGGAAACACCATATATTTT; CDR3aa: CASSSGLSGNTIYF
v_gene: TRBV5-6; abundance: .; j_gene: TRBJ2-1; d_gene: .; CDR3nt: TGTGCCAGCAGACAGTACAATGAGCAGTTCTTC; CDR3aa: CASRQYNEQFF
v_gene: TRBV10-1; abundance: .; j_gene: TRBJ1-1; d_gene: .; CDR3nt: TGCGCCACCGGAGTCACCCGGTTT; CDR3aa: CATGVTRF
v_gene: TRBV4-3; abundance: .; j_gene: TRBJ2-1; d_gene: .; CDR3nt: TGCGCCAGCAGCCAAGGGGCTGATATTAGGCTAGCCTTATACAATGAGCAGTTCTTC; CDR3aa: CASSQGADIRLALYNEQFF
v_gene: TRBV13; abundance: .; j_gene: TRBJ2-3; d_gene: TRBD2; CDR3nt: TGTGCCAGCAGCTTCTACCCAACCGGGACTAGCGGGCGGGCGGATACGCAGTATTTT; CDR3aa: CASSFYPTGTSGRADTQYF
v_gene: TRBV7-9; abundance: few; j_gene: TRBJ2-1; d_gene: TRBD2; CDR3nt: TGTGCCAGCAGCTCGAGCCGGGACTATCTCAACAATGAGCAGTTCTTC; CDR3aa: CASSSSRDYLNNEQFF
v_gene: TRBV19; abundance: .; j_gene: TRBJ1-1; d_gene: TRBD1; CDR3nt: TGTGCCAGTAGTCGCACAGGGGGGGGACTCGAAGCTTCCTTT; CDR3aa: CASSRTGGGLEASF
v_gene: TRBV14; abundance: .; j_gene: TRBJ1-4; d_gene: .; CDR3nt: TGTGCCAGCAGTTTAAGAGGAATAAATGAAAAACTGTTTTTT; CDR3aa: CASSLRGINEKLFF
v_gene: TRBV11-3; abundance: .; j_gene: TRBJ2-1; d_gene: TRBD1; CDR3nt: TGTGCCAGCAGCCAGCAGGGGGCTTACAATGAGCAGTTCTTC; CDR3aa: CASSQQGAYNEQFF
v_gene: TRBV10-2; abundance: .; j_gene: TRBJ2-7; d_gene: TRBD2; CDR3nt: TGCGCCAGCAGGGGGACTAGCGGGAGCCACGAGCAGTACTTC; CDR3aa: CASRGTSGSHEQYF
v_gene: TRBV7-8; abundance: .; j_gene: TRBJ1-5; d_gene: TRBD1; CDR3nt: TGTGCCAGCAGCCCCCGGACAGGGGATCAGCCCCAGCATTTT; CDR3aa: CASSPRTGDQPQHF
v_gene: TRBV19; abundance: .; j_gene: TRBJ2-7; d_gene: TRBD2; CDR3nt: TGTGCCAGTAGTTTAACCGGGACTAGCGGGTCCTACGAGCAGTACTTC; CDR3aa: CASSLTGTSGSYEQYF
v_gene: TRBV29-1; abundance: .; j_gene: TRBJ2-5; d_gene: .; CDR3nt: TGCAGCGTTGATTTTACGGAGGGGGAGACCCAGTACTTC; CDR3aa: CSVDFTEGETQYF
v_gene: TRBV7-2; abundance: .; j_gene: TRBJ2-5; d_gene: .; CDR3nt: TGTGCCAGCAGCTTAGGCATGGGGAGGCAAGAGACCCAGTACTTC; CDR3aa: CASSLGMGRQETQYF
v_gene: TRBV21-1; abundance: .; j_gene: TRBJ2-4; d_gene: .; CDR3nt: TGTGCCAGCAGCAAAGAGAATTCCCCCCTAGCGGGTATTGAAAAAAACATTCAGTACTTC; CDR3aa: CASSKENSPLAGIEKNIQYF
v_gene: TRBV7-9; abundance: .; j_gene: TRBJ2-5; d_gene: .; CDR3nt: TGTGCCAGCAGCTCCCGGTTCCAAGAGACCCAGTACTTC; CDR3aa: CASSSRFQETQYF
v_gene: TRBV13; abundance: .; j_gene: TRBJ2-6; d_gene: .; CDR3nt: TGTGCCAGCAGCTTAGTAGGGGCCGTTAGTGGGGCCAACGTCCTGACTTTC; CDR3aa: CASSLVGAVSGANVLTF
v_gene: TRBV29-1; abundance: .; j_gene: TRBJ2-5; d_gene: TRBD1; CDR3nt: TGCAGCGTTGAACCCCGGGACAGGCGGCTTCAAGAGACCCAGTACTTC; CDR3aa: CSVEPRDRRLQETQYF
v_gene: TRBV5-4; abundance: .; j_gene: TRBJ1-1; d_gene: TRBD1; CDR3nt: TGTGCCAGCAGCTTGGCAGGGGGGTTTACTGAAGCTTTCTTT; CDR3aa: CASSLAGGFTEAFF
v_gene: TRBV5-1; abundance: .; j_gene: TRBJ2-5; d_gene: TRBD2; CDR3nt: TGCGCCAGCAGCTTCGGGCGAGCGGGAGAGGGAGAGACCCAGTACTTC; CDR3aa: CASSFGRAGEGETQYF
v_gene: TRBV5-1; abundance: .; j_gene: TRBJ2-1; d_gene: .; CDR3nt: TGCGCCAGCAGCTTGACTACAGGGGAGCAGTTCTTC; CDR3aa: CASSLTTGEQFF
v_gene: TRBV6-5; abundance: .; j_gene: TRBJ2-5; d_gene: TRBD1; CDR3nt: TGTGCCAGCACCGGGACAGCCGTGGGGGAGACCCAGTACTTC; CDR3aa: CASTGTAVGETQYF
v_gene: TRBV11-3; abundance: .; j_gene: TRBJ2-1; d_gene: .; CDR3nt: TGTGCCAGCAGCTTAGCCCCTAGCGAGAGCTCCTACAATGAGCAGTTCTTC; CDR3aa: CASSLAPSESSYNEQFF
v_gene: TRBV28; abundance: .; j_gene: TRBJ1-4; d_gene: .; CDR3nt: TGTGCCAGCAGATCTGCAGGGGTCACTAATGAAAAACTGTTTTTT; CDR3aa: CASRSAGVTNEKLFF
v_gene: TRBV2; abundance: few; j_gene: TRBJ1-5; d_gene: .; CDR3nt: TGTGCCAGCAGTGTTTCGGTCTTGGAGCCCCAGCATTTT; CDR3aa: CASSVSVLEPQHF
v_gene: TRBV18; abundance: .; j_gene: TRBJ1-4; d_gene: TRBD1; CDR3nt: TGTGCCAGCTCACAAGGACAGGCCATTAATGAAAAACTGTTTTTT; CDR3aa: CASSQGQAINEKLFF
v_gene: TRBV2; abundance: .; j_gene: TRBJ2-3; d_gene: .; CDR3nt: TGTGCCAGCAGGGGTAGGGGTCCGACGATGTATACGCAGTATTTT; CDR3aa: CASRGRGPTMYTQYF
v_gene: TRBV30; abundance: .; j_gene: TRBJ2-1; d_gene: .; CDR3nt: TGTGCCTGGAGCGAACAGGGAAATGAGCAGTTCTTC; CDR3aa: CAWSEQGNEQFF
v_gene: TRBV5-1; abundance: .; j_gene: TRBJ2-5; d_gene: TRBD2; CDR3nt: TGCGCCAGCAGCTATGGGACTAGCGGGGCACAAGAGACCCAGTACTTC; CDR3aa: CASSYGTSGAQETQYF
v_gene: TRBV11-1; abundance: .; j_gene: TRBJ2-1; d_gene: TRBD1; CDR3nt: TGTGCCAGCAGCCCCGACAGGGGTACAAATGAGCAGTTCTTC; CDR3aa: CASSPDRGTNEQFF
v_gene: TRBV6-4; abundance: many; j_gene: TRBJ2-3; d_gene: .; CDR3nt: TGTGCCAGCAGTGCGGGAGACACAGATACGCAGTATTTT; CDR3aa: CASSAGDTDTQYF
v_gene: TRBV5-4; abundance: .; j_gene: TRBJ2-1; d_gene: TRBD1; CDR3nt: TGTGCCAGCAGTCACGGTGGACAGGCCGGGTTAAATGAGCAGTTCTTC; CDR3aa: CASSHGGQAGLNEQFF
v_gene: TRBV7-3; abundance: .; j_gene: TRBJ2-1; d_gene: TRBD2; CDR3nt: TGTGCCAGCAGCTTAGGGACTAGCGGGGTACGTGAGCAGTTCTTC; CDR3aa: CASSLGTSGVREQFF
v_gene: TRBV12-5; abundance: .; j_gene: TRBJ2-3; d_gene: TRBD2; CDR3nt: TGTGCTAGTGGTTTGGTTAGGACTAGCTCCCCGGGGTCGCAGTATTTT; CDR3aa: CASGLVRTSSPGSQYF
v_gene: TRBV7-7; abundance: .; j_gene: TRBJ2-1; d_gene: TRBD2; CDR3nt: TGTGCTAGCAGCCCGGGACTAGCGGGCCGGAATGAGCAGTTCTTC; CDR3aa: CASSPGLAGRNEQFF
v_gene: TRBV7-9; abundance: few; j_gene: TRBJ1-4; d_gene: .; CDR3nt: TGTGCCAGCAGCTTATTATCTCGGGAAAAACTGTTTTTT; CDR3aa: CASSLLSREKLFF
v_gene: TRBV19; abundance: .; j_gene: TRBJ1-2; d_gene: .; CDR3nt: TGTGCCAGTAGTATTTGGTCCAGGGGAGTTGACGGCTACACCTTC; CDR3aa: CASSIWSRGVDGYTF
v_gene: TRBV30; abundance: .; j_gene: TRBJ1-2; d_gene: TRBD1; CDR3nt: TGTGCCTGGAGTGAGGTACAGGGGGCGGCCTCCTTC; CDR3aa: CAWSEVQGAASF